This TCR beta chain was sequenced for a study of T-cell memory formation after mild COVID-19. Whole-study results and caveats: Clones that shrank (day 15 to 85) were balanced CD4/CD8, whereas later expanders leaned CD4+. CD4+ contracting clones lay mainly in CM and EM, CD8+ ones in EMRA.

Germline V gene lookup returns CDR1 SGHRS and CDR2 YFSETQ. The CDR3 sequence is 14 residues long. V was shortened by 0 bases and J by 0 bases, with 6 bases between the two germline ends. MiXCR, applied by TCRdb to the 5' RACE reads, yields one record per CDR3 protein. This sample has about 180,000 distinct CDR3 sequences; less than 20% occur once, and the top ten carry 3.9%. This clonotype was observed at least ten times. Antigen specificity is unknown. This sequence originates from a man aged 18 to 30 who had mild COVID-19 (a few samples of this study predate the infection). Cell type and time point are not known. The sample comprised PBMCs or a T cell subset sorted from them (not recorded which). The chain is built from TRBV5-1 and TRBJ1-2; no clear D. The CDR3 spells CASSLGPANYGYTF. The DNA of the CDR3 is TGCGCCAGCAGCTTGGGGCCTGCTAACTATGGCTACACCTTC.